The source of this TCR beta chain is a study of brain T cells in children with intractable seizures. The CDR3 length is 12 residues. The V end lost 3 bases, the J end lost 7 bases, and 9 bases lay between the germline ends. Sequencing used immunoSEQ multiplex PCR; TCRdb keeps in-frame clones, though not all of them. The data show about 22,000 clones, with 90% to 95% seen just once and around 6% held by the top ten. The chain carries TRBV12-3 or TRBV12-4 and TRBJ2-5; unclear D gene. The TCR originated in a boy aged 5-17 years with focal cortical dysplasia and intractable seizures. The sample in question was peripheral blood, obtained at surgery. The CDR3 DNA reads TGTGCCAGCAGTTTTACGGAGCGGACCCAGTACTTC. It yields the protein CASSFTERTQYF.